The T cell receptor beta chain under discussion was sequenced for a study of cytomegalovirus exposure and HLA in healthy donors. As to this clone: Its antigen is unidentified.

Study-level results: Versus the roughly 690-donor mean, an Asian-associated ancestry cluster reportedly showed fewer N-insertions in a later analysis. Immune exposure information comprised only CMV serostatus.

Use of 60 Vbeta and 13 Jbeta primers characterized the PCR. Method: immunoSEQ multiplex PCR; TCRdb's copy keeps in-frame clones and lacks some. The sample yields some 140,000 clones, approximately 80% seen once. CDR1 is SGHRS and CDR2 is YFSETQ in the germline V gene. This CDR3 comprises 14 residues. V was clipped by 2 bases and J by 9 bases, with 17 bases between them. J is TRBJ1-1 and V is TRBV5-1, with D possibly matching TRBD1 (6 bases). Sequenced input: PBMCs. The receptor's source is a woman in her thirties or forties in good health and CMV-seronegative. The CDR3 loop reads CASSLGVDSPKAFF. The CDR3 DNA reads TGCGCCAGCAGCTTAGGGGTGGACAGTCCAAAAGCTTTCTTT.